This T cell receptor beta chain was sequenced during a study of cytomegalovirus exposure and HLA in healthy donors. This CDR3 is built from 17 residues. V shed 2 bases and J shed 9 bases, with 20 bases lying between them. The germline gives CDR1 MNHEY, CDR2 SMNVEV (reference sequence). Remarks on this clone: Its antigen is unidentified.

Study findings and constraints: Trimming of TCR beta V- and J-genes showed a link, identified in a later analysis, to a missense DCLRE1C variant.

It was with 60 Vbeta and 13 Jbeta primers that the PCR ran. Clones were sequenced by immunoSEQ multiplex PCR, and TCRdb holds only the in-frame ones, with some missing. This sample yields fewer than 150,000 clones, of which roughly 80% are seen a single time; roughly 4% belongs to the top ten. The V and J genes are TRBV27 and TRBJ1-6; D gene ambiguous. The source of this sequence is a man aged 40-50 years in good health and CMV-seropositive. The material sequenced was PBMCs. The CDR3 DNA sequence: TGTGCCAGCAGTTTAGGGATGGCCCCAGCCCGGGGTTCACCCCTCCACTTT. Its translation: CASSLGMAPARGSPLHF.